The present entry profiles one T cell receptor beta chain with its context. Its antigen is currently unknown. The CDR3 carries no conserved terminal phenylalanine or tryptophan, so it likely arises from a read error. Germline-derived CDR1 and CDR2 are MNHEY and SVGEGT. V gave up 4 bases and J gave up 1 base, with 10 bases separating them. This CDR3 contains 14 residues. With the Oncomine TCR Beta short-read assay, DNA from cultured CD4+ T cells was sequenced. After culture, CD4+ T cells served as the source for genomic DNA extraction. TCRdb reprocessed the PCR reads with MiXCR, giving one entry per CDR3 protein. The repertoire holds approximately 9,000 distinct CDR3 sequences, with 30% to 35% as singletons. The data are from a study of vaccination and CD4 T cells after COVID-19. Study overall: Participants, all vaccine recipients, received two doses of either BNT162b2 or mRNA-1273.

As to treatment: roughly 10-day PBMC culture with coronavirus spike peptide pools or control peptides (ViraFEST assay). Unexposed donor CD4+ T cells predated the COVID-19 pandemic, collected 2011-2018. Sequencing input: CD4+ T cells from blood, cultured in vitro. This chain connects TRBV6-2 or TRBV6-3 to TRBJ1-1; D is unresolved. The clonotype comes from a human donor in good health. The CDR3 DNA sequence: TGTGCCAGCAGTTCGAACCCAGGGAACACTGAAGCTTTCTAT. Its translation: CASSSNPGNTEAFY.